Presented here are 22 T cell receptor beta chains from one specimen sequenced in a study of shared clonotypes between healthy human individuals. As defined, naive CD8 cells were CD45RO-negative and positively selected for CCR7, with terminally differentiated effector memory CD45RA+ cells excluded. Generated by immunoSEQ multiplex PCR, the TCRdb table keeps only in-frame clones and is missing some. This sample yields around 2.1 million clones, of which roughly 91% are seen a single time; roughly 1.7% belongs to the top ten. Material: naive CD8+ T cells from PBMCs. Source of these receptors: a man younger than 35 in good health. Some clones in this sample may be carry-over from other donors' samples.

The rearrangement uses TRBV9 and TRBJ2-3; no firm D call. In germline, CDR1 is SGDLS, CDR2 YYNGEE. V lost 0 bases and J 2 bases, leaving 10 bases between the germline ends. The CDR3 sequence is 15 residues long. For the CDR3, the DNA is TGTGCCAGCAGCGTAGGCGTATCGGACACAGATACGCAGTATTTT. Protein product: CASSVGVSDTDTQYF.

CDR3 sequence (DNA): TGTGCCAGCAGTGAACGGACAGACCGAAGTTACTATGGCTACACCTTC. It specifies CASSERTDRSYYGYTF. This chain uses TRBV25-1 with TRBJ1-2, with D possibly matching TRBD1 (6 bases). Per germline, CDR1 MGHDK and CDR2 SYGVNS. The CDR3 is 16 residues long. V shed 2 bases and J shed 3 bases, with 16 bases lying between them.

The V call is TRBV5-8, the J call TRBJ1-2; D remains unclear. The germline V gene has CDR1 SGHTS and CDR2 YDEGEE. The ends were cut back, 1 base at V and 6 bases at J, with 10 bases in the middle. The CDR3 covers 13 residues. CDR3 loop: CASSLSFSHGYTF. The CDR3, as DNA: TGTGCCAGCAGCTTGTCATTTAGCCATGGCTACACCTTC. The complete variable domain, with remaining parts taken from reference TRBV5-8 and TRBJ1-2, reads EAGVTQSPTHLIKTRGQQATLRCSPISGHTSVYWYQQALGLGLQFLLWYDEGEERNRGNFPPRFSGRQFPNYSSELNVNALELEDSALYLCASSLSFSHGYTFGSGTRLTVV.

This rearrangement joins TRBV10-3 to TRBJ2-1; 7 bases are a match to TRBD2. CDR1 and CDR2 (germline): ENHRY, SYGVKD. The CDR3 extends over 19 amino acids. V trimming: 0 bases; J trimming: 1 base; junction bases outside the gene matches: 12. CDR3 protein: CAISESDEGGPISYNEQFF. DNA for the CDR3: TGTGCCATCAGTGAGTCGGATGAGGGAGGGCCTATTTCCTACAATGAGCAGTTCTTC.

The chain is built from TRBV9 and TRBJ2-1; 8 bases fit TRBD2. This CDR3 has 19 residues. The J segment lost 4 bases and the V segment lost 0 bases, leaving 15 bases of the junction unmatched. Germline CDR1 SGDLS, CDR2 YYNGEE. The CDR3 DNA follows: TGTGCCAGCAGCGTAGACGGTTTTTGGGAAGCGGGAGCGTACAATGAGCAGTTCTTC. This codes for CASSVDGFWEAGAYNEQFF. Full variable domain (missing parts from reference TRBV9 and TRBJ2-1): DSGVTQTPKHLITATGQRVTLRCSPRSGDLSVYWYQQSLDQGLQFLIQYYNGEERAKGNILERFSAQQFPDLHSELNLSSLELGDSALYFCASSVDGFWEAGAYNEQFFGPGTRLTVL.

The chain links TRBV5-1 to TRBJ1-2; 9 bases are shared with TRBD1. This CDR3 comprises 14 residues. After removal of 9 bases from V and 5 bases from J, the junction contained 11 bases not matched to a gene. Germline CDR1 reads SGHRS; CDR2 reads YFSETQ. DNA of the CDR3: TGCGCCACCCAGGCCGGGACAGGGTATTATGGCTACACCTTC. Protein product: CATQAGTGYYGYTF.

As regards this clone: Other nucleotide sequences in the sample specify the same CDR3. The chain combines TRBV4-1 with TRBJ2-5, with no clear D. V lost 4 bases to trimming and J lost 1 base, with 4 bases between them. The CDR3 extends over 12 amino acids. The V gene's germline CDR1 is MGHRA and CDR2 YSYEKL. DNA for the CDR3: TGCGCCAGCAGCCGCCCCCAAGAGACCCAGTACTTC. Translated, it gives CASSRPQETQYF.

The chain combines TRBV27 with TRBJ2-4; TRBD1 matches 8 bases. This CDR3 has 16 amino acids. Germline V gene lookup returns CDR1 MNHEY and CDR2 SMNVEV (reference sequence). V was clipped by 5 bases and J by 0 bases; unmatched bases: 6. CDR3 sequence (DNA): TGTGCCAGCAGTCCCGGACAGGGCGCAGCCAAAAACATTCAGTACTTC. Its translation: CASSPGQGAAKNIQYF.

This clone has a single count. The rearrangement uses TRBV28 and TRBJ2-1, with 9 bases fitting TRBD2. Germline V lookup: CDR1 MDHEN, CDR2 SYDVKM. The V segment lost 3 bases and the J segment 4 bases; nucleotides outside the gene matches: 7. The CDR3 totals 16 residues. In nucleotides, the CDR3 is TGTGCCAGCAGTTTCATCCGACTAGCGGCGTACAATGAGCAGTTCTTC. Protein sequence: CASSFIRLAAYNEQFF.

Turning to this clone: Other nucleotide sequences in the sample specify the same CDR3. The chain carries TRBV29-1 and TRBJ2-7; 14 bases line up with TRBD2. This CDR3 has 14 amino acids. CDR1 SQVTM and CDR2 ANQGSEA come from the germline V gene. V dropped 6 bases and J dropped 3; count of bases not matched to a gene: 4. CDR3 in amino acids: CSVRGTSGSYEQYF. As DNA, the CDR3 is TGCAGCGTCCGAGGGACTAGCGGGAGCTACGAGCAGTACTTC.

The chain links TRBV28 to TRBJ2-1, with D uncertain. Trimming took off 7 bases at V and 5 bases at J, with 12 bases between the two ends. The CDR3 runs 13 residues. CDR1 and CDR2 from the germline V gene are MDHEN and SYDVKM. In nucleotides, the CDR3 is TGTGCCAGCAACACACCCCGGAACAATGAGCAGTTCTTC. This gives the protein CASNTPRNNEQFF.

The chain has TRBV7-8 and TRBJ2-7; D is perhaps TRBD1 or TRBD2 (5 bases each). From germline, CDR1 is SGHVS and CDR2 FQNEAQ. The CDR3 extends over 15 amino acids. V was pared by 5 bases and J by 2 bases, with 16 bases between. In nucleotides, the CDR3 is TGTGCCAGCAGCCCCCGGGGCTCCCGGACCTACGAGCAGTACTTC. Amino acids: CASSPRGSRTYEQYF.

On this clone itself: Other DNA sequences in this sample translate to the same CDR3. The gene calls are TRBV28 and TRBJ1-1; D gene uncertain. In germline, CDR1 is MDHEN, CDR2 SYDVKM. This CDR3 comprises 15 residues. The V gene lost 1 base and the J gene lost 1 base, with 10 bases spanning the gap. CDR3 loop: CASSLSPGPNTEAFF. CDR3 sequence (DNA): TGTGCCAGCAGTTTATCCCCAGGTCCGAACACTGAAGCTTTCTTT.

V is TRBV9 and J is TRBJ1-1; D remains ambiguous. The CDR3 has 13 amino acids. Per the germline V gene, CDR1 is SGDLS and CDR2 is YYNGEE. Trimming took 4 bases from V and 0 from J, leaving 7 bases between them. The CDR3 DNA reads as TGTGCCAGCAGCCTAGCGGTGAACACTGAAGCTTTCTTT. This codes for CASSLAVNTEAFF.

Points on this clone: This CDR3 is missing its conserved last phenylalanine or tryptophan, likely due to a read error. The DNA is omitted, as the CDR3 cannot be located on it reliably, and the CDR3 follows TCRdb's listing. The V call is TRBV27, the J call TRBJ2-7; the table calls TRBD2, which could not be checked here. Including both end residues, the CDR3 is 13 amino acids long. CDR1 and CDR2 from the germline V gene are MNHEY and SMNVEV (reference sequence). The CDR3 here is CASSSSGTSGRQL.

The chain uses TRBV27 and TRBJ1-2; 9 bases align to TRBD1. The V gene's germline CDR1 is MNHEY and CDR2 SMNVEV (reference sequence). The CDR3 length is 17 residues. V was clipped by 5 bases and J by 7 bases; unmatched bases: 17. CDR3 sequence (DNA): TGTGCCAGCAGTGCGGACAGGGGACTTCAAGCGGGTGGTGGCTACACCTTC. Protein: CASSADRGLQAGGGYTF.

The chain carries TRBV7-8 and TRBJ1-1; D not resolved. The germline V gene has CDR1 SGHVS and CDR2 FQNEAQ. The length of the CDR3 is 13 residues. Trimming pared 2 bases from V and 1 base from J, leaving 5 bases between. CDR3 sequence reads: CASSLWENTEAFF. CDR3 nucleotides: TGTGCCAGCAGCTTATGGGAGAACACTGAAGCTTTCTTT.

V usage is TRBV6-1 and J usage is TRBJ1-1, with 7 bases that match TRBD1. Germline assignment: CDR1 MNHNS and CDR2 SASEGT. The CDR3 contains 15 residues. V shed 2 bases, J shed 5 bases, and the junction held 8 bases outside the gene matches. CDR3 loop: CASSERGTGVTEAFF. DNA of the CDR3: TGTGCCAGCAGTGAACGGGGAACAGGGGTGACTGAAGCTTTCTTT.

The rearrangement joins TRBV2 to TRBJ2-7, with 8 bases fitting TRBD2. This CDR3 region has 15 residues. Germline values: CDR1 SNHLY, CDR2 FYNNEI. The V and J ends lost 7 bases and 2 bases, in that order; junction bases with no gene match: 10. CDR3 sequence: CASMRKAGVPYEQYF. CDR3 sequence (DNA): TGTGCCAGCATGAGGAAAGCGGGGGTACCCTACGAGCAGTACTTC.

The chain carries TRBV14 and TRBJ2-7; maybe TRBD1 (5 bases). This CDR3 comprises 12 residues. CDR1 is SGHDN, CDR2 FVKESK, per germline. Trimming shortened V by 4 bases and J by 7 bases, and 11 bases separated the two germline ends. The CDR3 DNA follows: TGTGCCAGCAGCCTCCAGGGTGAAGAGCAGTACTTC. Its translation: CASSLQGEEQYF.

CDR3 sequence: CASSFRLDRPSSYNEQFF. In DNA, the CDR3 is TGTGCCAGCAGCTTCCGCCTCGACAGGCCGAGCTCCTACAATGAGCAGTTCTTC. The chain links TRBV7-8 to TRBJ2-1; tentatively, D is TRBD1 (6 bases). CDR3 length: 18 amino acids. Trimming stripped 3 bases from V and 0 bases from J, with 18 bases between. Per the germline V gene, CDR1 is SGHVS and CDR2 is FQNEAQ.

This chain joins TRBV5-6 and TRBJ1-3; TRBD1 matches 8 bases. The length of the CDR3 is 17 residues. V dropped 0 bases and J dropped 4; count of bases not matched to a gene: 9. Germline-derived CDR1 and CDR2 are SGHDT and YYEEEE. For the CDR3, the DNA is TGTGCCAGCAGCTTGGGTCGACAGGGGCGCCGAGGAAACACCATATATTTT. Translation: CASSLGRQGRRGNTIYF.